This TCR beta chain was recorded in a study of T cell responses to AZD1222 COVID-19 vaccine. This clone turned up a few times. Its antigen is undetermined. The same CDR3 arises from other DNA sequences in this sample as well. Findings of the study overall: Spike-wide coverage was observed for vaccine-associated CD4 TCRs, with dominant responses at 160-218 and 743-854. Of the AZD1222 recipients, only six were seropositive at baseline. Repertoires were obtained solely post-peak T cell response. Most donors were white British and more were female, and clonal diversity was possibly underestimated.

Method: immunoSEQ multiplex PCR; TCRdb's copy keeps in-frame clones and lacks some. This table holds fewer than 120,000 clones, 85% to 95% found once. This TCR came from an adult in good health. The material was peripheral blood, obtained on day 0 of AZD1222 vaccination.

The CDR3 spells CASSFYRAGNTIYF. CDR3 nucleotide sequence: TGTGCCAGCAGTTTTTACAGGGCTGGAAACACCATATATTTT. The chain links TRBV28 to TRBJ1-3, with a weak D call TRBD1 (6 bases). Trimming removed 3 bases from V and 2 bases from J, with 8 bases in between. Germline CDR1 is MDHEN and CDR2 is SYDVKM. This CDR3 has 14 residues.